A single sample is the source of the 32 T cell receptor beta chains below, sequenced in a study of response to subunit inactivated influenza vaccine (dated by TCRdb to the late 2010s). Receptor libraries were prepared by RT-PCR. The reads were generated on an Illumina HiSeq 2500. Using fastp at Q25 and MiXCR, TCRdb reprocessed the public reads and kept productive beta chains. Every distinct CDR3 protein forms one entry, paired with its most common genes and DNA. The sample table shows under 550,000 distinct CDR3 sequences, and around 7.9% are seen once. 13% of the sample belongs to the ten largest clones. The source material was PBMCs from blood, sampled less than 30 months after vaccination. The receptors derive from a man aged 50 to 75 who received an inactivated influenza vaccine. Donor details come from another sample of the same person, matched by shared clones.

This clonotype was counted a few times. The rearrangement links TRBV29-1 to TRBJ2-5; 9 nucleotides align to TRBD2. V dropped 0 bases and J dropped 4; count of bases not matched to a gene: 12. The germline V gene encodes CDR1 SQVTM and CDR2 ANQGSEA. The CDR3 covers 17 residues. DNA of the CDR3: TGCAGCGTTGAAGACGCTCGGGTAGCGGGAGCTCCAGAGACCCAGTACTTC. Amino acids: CSVEDARVAGAPETQYF. The full variable domain, completed using reference TRBV29-1 and TRBJ2-5, is SAVISQKPSRDICQRGTSLTIQCQVDSQVTMMFWYRQQPGQSLTLIATANQGSEATYESGFVIDKFPISRPNLTFSTLTVSNMSPEDSSIYLCSVEDARVAGAPETQYFGPGTRLLVL.

This clonotype has at least ten counts. The chain carries TRBV28 and TRBJ2-3; tentatively, D is TRBD2 (5 bases). Germline CDR1 reads MDHEN; CDR2 reads SYDVKM. The CDR3 is 13 residues long. V lost 7 bases and J lost 5, with 13 bases in between. The CDR3 loop is CASTLGRGDTQYF. Here the CDR3 DNA reads TGTGCCAGCACCTTGGGCCGGGGAGATACGCAGTATTTT.

This chain uses TRBV28 with TRBJ2-1; a weak D match, TRBD2 (6 bases). The V end was cut by 5 bases, the J end by 6 bases, with 11 bases between. The CDR3 runs to 13 residues. Germline V gene data show CDR1 as MDHEN and CDR2 as SYDVKM. CDR3 sequence reads: CASSRKTSNEQFF. Written as DNA, the CDR3 is TGTGCCAGCAGTCGGAAGACTAGCAATGAGCAGTTCTTC.

The chain joins TRBV11-2 to TRBJ1-1; TRBD1 is a possible D gene (5 bases). The CDR3 runs 20 residues. The V gene's germline CDR1 is SGHAT and CDR2 FQNNGV. Deletions cut 0 bases from V and 1 base from J, with 24 bases between. The CDR3 loop is CASSLDPYRFPLYTNTEAFF. CDR3 nucleotides: TGTGCCAGCAGCTTAGATCCCTACAGGTTCCCTCTTTACACGAACACTGAAGCTTTCTTT.

This clonotype was counted a few times. The chain carries TRBV10-3 and TRBJ2-3; D might be TRBD2 (6 bases). V gave up 10 bases and J gave up 2 bases, with 13 bases separating them. There are 13 residues in the CDR3. Germline CDR1 reads ENHRY; CDR2 reads SYGVKD. CDR3: CATKGGNTDTQYF. DNA of the CDR3: TGTGCCACCAAAGGCGGGAACACAGATACGCAGTATTTT.

The gene calls are TRBV19 and TRBJ1-1, with D unclear. Germline lookup yields CDR1 LNHDA and CDR2 SQIVND (reference sequence). Trimming removed 8 bases from V and 5 bases from J, with 12 bases in between. This CDR3 has 12 residues. CDR3 DNA: TGTGCCAGTGGGATCGGGCGGACTGAAGCTTTCTTT. It encodes CASGIGRTEAFF.

This clonotype was counted many times. The chain couples TRBV12-3 or TRBV12-4 to TRBJ2-2, with 7 positions matching TRBD1. The V and J ends lost 6 bases and 1 base, in that order; junction bases with no gene match: 5. The CDR3 runs to 15 residues. The CDR3 loop is CASRPGQENTGELFF. CDR3 in DNA: TGTGCCAGCAGACCCGGACAGGAGAACACCGGGGAGCTGTTTTTT.

This clonotype has just a few counts. This chain connects TRBV11-2 to TRBJ2-7, with 12 bases matching TRBD2. The CDR3 is 18 amino acids. Germline trimming cut 3 bases from V and 4 bases from J; bases unmatched to any gene: 13. CDR1 is SGHAT, CDR2 FQNNGV, per germline. The CDR3 is CASSLHLAGGPKDYEQYF. CDR3 DNA sequence: TGTGCCAGCAGCTTGCACCTAGCGGGGGGGCCGAAAGATTACGAGCAGTACTTC. The complete variable domain, with remaining parts taken from reference TRBV11-2 and TRBJ2-7, reads EAGVAQSPRYKIIEKRQSVAFWCNPISGHATLYWYQQILGQGPKLLIQFQNNGVVDDSQLPKDRFSAERLKGVDSTLKIQPAKLEDSAVYLCASSLHLAGGPKDYEQYFGPGTRLTVT.

Only a few counts were recorded for this clonotype. This chain connects TRBV4-1 to TRBJ2-2; D is ambiguous. The CDR3 length is 15 residues. Per germline, CDR1 MGHRA and CDR2 YSYEKL. Trimming removed 2 bases from V and 1 base from J, with 8 bases in between. CDR3 sequence: CASSQPDQNTGELFF. CDR3 coding DNA: TGCGCCAGCAGCCAACCAGATCAGAACACCGGGGAGCTGTTTTTT.

This sequence joins TRBV9 and TRBJ2-5, with 11 bases identical to TRBD1. The CDR3 spans 15 residues. Germline V gene data show CDR1 as SGDLS and CDR2 as YYNGEE. J gave up 6 bases and V 7 bases, and 11 bases lay outside the gene matches. The CDR3 here is CASGTGTGGLKTQYF. The DNA for the CDR3 is TGTGCCAGCGGAACGGGGACAGGGGGTTTAAAGACCCAGTACTTC.

At least ten counts were recorded for this clonotype. One end of the junction does not line up with germline, which may come from a read error. This chain uses TRBV28 with TRBJ2-3, with D tentatively TRBD2 (5 bases). The CDR3 sequence is 12 residues long. CDR1 is MDHEN and CDR2 is SYDVKM in the germline V gene. The CDR3 DNA is TGTGCCAGCAGCCACACTCCCCTCCTGGACTTTTTT. Amino acid sequence: CASSHTPLLDFF. The full variable domain, completed using reference TRBV28 and TRBJ2-3, is DVKVTQSSRYLVKRTGEKVFLECVQDMDHENMFWYRQDPGLGLRLIYFSYDVKMKEKGDIPEGYSVSREKKERFSLILESASTNQTSMYLCASSHTPLLDFFGPGTRLTVL.

This clonotype was seen more than once but under ten times. This rearrangement joins TRBV28 to TRBJ1-1; TRBD1 might be the D (5 bases). The CDR3 sequence is 14 residues long. Germline V lookup: CDR1 MDHEN, CDR2 SYDVKM. Trimming left V 4 bases short and J 1 base short, with 10 bases between. The CDR3 sequence: CASSSADRNTEAFF. CDR3 in DNA: TGTGCCAGCAGTTCCGCAGACAGGAACACTGAAGCTTTCTTT.

This clonotype was recorded at least ten times. The V call is TRBV20-1, the J call TRBJ2-1, with TRBD2 identical over 9 bases. Per germline, CDR1 DFQATT and CDR2 SNEGSKA (reference sequence). V lost 5 bases to trimming and J lost 4 bases; unmatched junction nucleotides: 6. The CDR3 consists of 14 residues. CDR3 residues: CSAPGTSSYNEQFF. CDR3 DNA sequence: TGCAGTGCTCCCGGGACTAGCAGTTACAATGAGCAGTTCTTC.

This clonotype occurred many times. CDR3 region: CASSSGLAEDPTDTQYF. The CDR3 DNA is TGTGCCAGCAGTTCAGGACTAGCGGAAGACCCCACAGATACGCAGTATTTT. The chain recombines TRBV27 with TRBJ2-3; 10 positions match TRBD2. Trimming at V came to 4 bases and at J to 2 bases, leaving 9 bases not matched to a gene. The CDR3 is 17 amino acids. Germline-derived CDR1 and CDR2 are MNHEY and SMNVEV (reference sequence).

The rearrangement uses TRBV12-3 or TRBV12-4 and TRBJ2-2; 12 bases are shared with TRBD2. The CDR3 consists of 15 residues. V trimming: 3 bases; J trimming: 7 bases; junction bases outside the gene matches: 3. CDR3 in amino acids: CASSLTSGSNGELFF. CDR3 DNA sequence: TGTGCCAGCAGTTTGACTAGCGGGAGTAACGGGGAGCTGTTTTTT.

This sequence joins TRBV15 and TRBJ1-5; tentatively, D is TRBD1 (5 bases). CDR3 length equals 14 residues. Germline V gene sequence: CDR1 LNHNV, CDR2 YYDKDF (reference sequence). Trimming took 0 bases from V and 11 from J, leaving 14 bases between them. Written as DNA, the CDR3 is TGTGCCACCAGCAGAGATAAGGGGTTTAGGTCCCAGCATTTT. It translates to CATSRDKGFRSQHF.

This clonotype was seen at least ten times. The chain recombines TRBV4-2 with TRBJ2-2; TRBD2 might be the D (6 bases). The CDR3 covers 17 residues. In germline, CDR1 is LGHNA, CDR2 YNFKEQ. Deletions cut 4 bases from V and 2 bases from J, with 17 bases between. The CDR3 loop is CASSRLGTPTNTGELFF. As DNA, the CDR3 is TGTGCCAGCAGCCGACTTGGGACTCCCACCAACACCGGGGAGCTGTTTTTT.

V and J are TRBV6-2 or TRBV6-3 and TRBJ1-5, with TRBD1 matching over 8 bases. With 7 bases clipped from V and 3 bases from J, the junction kept 11 bases outside the gene matches. CDR3 length equals 16 residues. Germline CDR1 and CDR2: MNHEY and SVGEGT. CDR3 region: CASKSGAGGINQPQHF. In DNA form, the CDR3 reads TGTGCCAGCAAGAGCGGGGCAGGGGGCATCAATCAGCCCCAGCATTTT.

This clonotype was counted at least ten times. In nucleotides, the CDR3 is TGTGCCAGCAGCCAAGGTCTAGCGGGAGAACAGACCCAGTACTTC. As protein: CASSQGLAGEQTQYF. The rearrangement joins TRBV3-1 to TRBJ2-5; 10 bases are a match to TRBD2. The V segment lost 1 base and the J segment 6 bases; nucleotides outside the gene matches: 5. Germline V gene sequence: CDR1 LGHDT, CDR2 YNNKEL (reference sequence). The CDR3 covers 15 residues.

The rearrangement links TRBV15 to TRBJ2-1; D might be TRBD1 (6 bases). Germline-derived CDR1 and CDR2 are LNHNV and YYDKDF (reference sequence). V was shortened by 0 bases and J by 0 bases, with 9 bases between the two germline ends. The CDR3 loop spans 16 amino acids. DNA of the CDR3: TGTGCCACCAGCAGAGATTGGGGGCTCTCCTACAATGAGCAGTTCTTC. Translated, it gives CATSRDWGLSYNEQFF.

This clonotype was counted many times. The chain combines TRBV7-2 with TRBJ2-4; tentatively, D is TRBD1 (5 bases). The V and J ends lost 7 bases and 0 bases respectively, with 10 bases between them. Germline-derived CDR1 and CDR2 are SGHTA and FQGNSA. This CDR3 comprises 14 residues. CDR3: CASTIGVAKNIQYF. CDR3 DNA sequence: TGTGCCAGCACCATAGGGGTAGCCAAAAACATTCAGTACTTC.

This clonotype was seen ten or more times. The rearrangement uses TRBV12-3 or TRBV12-4 and TRBJ2-1; 7 bases are shared with TRBD2. V gave up 4 bases and J gave up 2 bases; unmatched junction bases: 8. The CDR3 has 16 amino acids. The CDR3 loop reads CASSWVRGSAYNEQFF. CDR3 in DNA: TGTGCCAGCAGTTGGGTGCGGGGGAGCGCCTACAATGAGCAGTTCTTC.

There are a few counts of this clonotype. Here the CDR3 DNA reads TGCAGCGTTGGGCGGACTAGCGGGAGCCCCGGGGAGCTGTTTTTT. It translates to CSVGRTSGSPGELFF. The V gene is TRBV29-1, the J gene TRBJ2-2, with 13 bases fitting TRBD2. CDR1 and CDR2 (germline): SQVTM, ANQGSEA. Trimming took 4 bases from V and 6 from J; bases not matched to a gene: 5. The CDR3 is made up of 15 amino acids.

This clonotype was counted only a few times. The gene calls are TRBV12-3 or TRBV12-4 and TRBJ1-6; 7 bases are a match to TRBD1. The V and J ends lost 7 bases and 4 bases, in that order; junction bases with no gene match: 4. The CDR3 has 14 residues. The CDR3, as DNA: TGTGCCAGCATTCGGGGACAGTATAATTCACCCCTCCACTTT. Residues: CASIRGQYNSPLHF.

This clonotype was picked up a small number of times. The rearrangement uses TRBV5-1 and TRBJ1-4, with TRBD1 matching 10 bases. With 0 bases clipped from V and 3 bases from J, the junction kept 2 bases outside the gene matches. CDR3 length equals 16 residues. Germline values: CDR1 SGHRS, CDR2 YFSETQ. The CDR3 region is CASSLGTGGANEKLFF. CDR3 sequence (DNA): TGCGCCAGCAGCTTGGGGACAGGGGGTGCTAATGAAAAACTGTTTTTT.

In its sample, this clonotype was seen a few times. J is TRBJ2-4 and V is TRBV29-1, with 10 bases that match TRBD1. CDR1 SQVTM and CDR2 ANQGSEA come from the germline V gene. V was clipped by 4 bases and J by 1 base; unmatched bases: 4. The CDR3 runs 15 residues. Written as DNA, the CDR3 is TGCAGCGTTGCCCCGGGACAGGGGGCCAAAAACATTCAGTACTTC. Protein sequence: CSVAPGQGAKNIQYF.

The chain is built from TRBV11-1 and TRBJ2-5; no clear D gene. V shed 2 bases and J shed 1 base, with 14 bases lying between them. The CDR3 contains 16 residues. Germline V gene lookup returns CDR1 SGHAT and CDR2 FQDESV (reference sequence). CDR3 sequence (DNA): TGTGCCAGCAGCTTACAGAAGAAGTTGCTCCAAGAGACCCAGTACTTC. Residues: CASSLQKKLLQETQYF.

The CDR3 spells CASSLRGLDQPQHF. CDR3 nucleotides: TGCGCCAGCAGCCTCAGGGGCCTCGATCAGCCCCAGCATTTT. V gene TRBV4-1 combines with J gene TRBJ1-5; possible D gene TRBD1, 6 bases. This CDR3 has 14 residues. Trimming pared 4 bases from V and 5 bases from J, leaving 12 bases between. The germline gives CDR1 MGHRA, CDR2 YSYEKL.

The chain joins TRBV7-6 to TRBJ1-6, with D possibly being TRBD1 (5 bases). CDR1 is SGHVS and CDR2 is FNYEAQ in the germline V gene. Trimming stripped 0 bases from V and 8 bases from J, with 14 bases between. The CDR3 is 16 amino acids. The CDR3 DNA follows: TGTGCCAGCAGCTTAGCCTCGACCCCGGGGGATTCACCCCTCCACTTT. Its translation: CASSLASTPGDSPLHF.

This clonotype was counted between two and nine times. The chain couples TRBV5-1 to TRBJ2-3; 12 nucleotides align to TRBD2. This CDR3 has 15 residues. V shed 6 bases, J shed 2 bases, and the junction held 4 bases outside the gene matches. From germline, CDR1 is SGHRS and CDR2 YFSETQ. The CDR3 region is CASNRLAGATDTQYF. CDR3 sequence (DNA): TGCGCCAGCAACAGACTAGCGGGGGCCACAGATACGCAGTATTTT.

The rearrangement links TRBV6-1 to TRBJ2-7; 9 bases are shared with TRBD1. This CDR3 is built from 14 residues. Germline V gives CDR1 MNHNS, CDR2 SASEGT. V lost 5 bases to trimming and J lost 4 bases; unmatched junction nucleotides: 6. CDR3 residues: CASSLSGTGYEQYF. Here the CDR3 DNA reads TGTGCCAGCAGTCTCTCCGGGACAGGGTACGAGCAGTACTTC.

This clonotype appeared many times. The V and J genes are TRBV2 and TRBJ1-3; tentative D call: TRBD1 (5 bases). Germline CDR1 and CDR2: SNHLY and FYNNEI. The CDR3 is made up of 14 amino acids. The germline V and J ends were trimmed by 2 bases and 4 bases, with 9 bases remaining between them. CDR3 sequence: CASSESGSGNTIYF. The CDR3 bases are TGTGCCAGCAGTGAATCAGGGTCAGGAAACACCATATATTTT.